The source of this T cell receptor (beta chain) is a study of long-term antiretroviral therapy in people with HIV. Notes on this clone: Its antigen is currently unknown.

Study-level points and caveats: CDR3 length ranges were narrower in HIV repertoires than in controls. Diversity went up after ART and still fell short of transplant donor controls. Across all time points, the repertoire was dominated by clones that expanded before ART.

At the survey level, the v3.0 immunoSEQ assay was run. Generated by immunoSEQ multiplex PCR, the TCRdb table keeps only in-frame clones and is missing some. The sample shows 33,000 or so clones, roughly 97% of them seen only once. Samples held roughly 0.9-10 million cryopreserved PBMC before DNA extraction. The CDR3 is 13 amino acids. Germline V lookup: CDR1 WNHNN, CDR2 SYGVQD (reference sequence). V shed 10 bases and J shed 2 bases, with 14 bases lying between them. This sequence originates from a man in his thirties or forties with HIV. V usage is TRBV10-1 and J usage is TRBJ2-5, with D tentatively TRBD2 (6 bases). The material was unsorted PBMCs, obtained 7.6 years after starting antiretroviral therapy. Here the CDR3 DNA reads TGCGCCACAAGGGGAGGTATTCAAGAGACCCAGTACTTC. It is translated as CATRGGIQETQYF.